Listed below are T cell receptor beta chains from one sample, sequenced in a study of cytotoxic CD8 clonotypes in ibrutinib-treated CLL. TCRdb's copy holds only in-frame clones and misses some; the assay was immunoSEQ multiplex PCR. Of some 130,000 clones listed, roughly 88% are singletons. The sample here was PBMCs, taken after 24 months of ibrutinib treatment. These receptors were obtained from a human donor with chronic lymphocytic leukemia. Both conserved end residues are part of each CDR3. The D gene is left open where the match is weak. Clone size is not always given. Where it is, it says once, few, many or a class for expanded clones.

J | length | V | size | D | DNA | CDR3
TRBJ2-2 | 18 | TRBV15 | NA | TRBD2 | TGTGCCACCAGCAGCCTAGCGGGGGACCCAAGGGACACCGGGGAGCTGTTTTTT | CATSSLAGDPRDTGELFF
TRBJ1-5 | 14 | TRBV5-6 | NA | NA | TGTGCCAGCAGCTTGCGGGGGCCCAATCAGCCCCAGCATTTT | CASSLRGPNQPQHF
TRBJ2-7 | 15 | TRBV9 | NA | TRBD1 | TGTGCCAGCAGCGCCTCCGGGACAGGGGGATGGGAGCAGTACTTC | CASSASGTGGWEQYF
TRBJ2-7 | 14 | TRBV19 | NA | TRBD1 | TGTGCCAGCAAACCGGGCGAGGGGGCGTTGGAGCAGTACTTC | CASKPGEGALEQYF
TRBJ1-5 | 16 | TRBV5-1 | few | TRBD1 | TGCGCCAGCAGCTTACTCCCGGGACAGGGGATTCAGCCCCAGCATTTT | CASSLLPGQGIQPQHF
TRBJ2-7 | 18 | TRBV7-8 | NA | TRBD2 | TGTGCCAGCAGCTTGCCCCTACGGCTAGCGGGAGCACGGTACGAGCAGTACTTC | CASSLPLRLAGARYEQYF
TRBJ2-1 | 14 | TRBV7-3 | NA | TRBD2 | TGTGCCAGCAGCCGGACTAGCGACTACAATGAGCAGTTCTTC | CASSRTSDYNEQFF
TRBJ2-1 | 15 | TRBV6-5 | NA | NA | TGTGCCAGCAGTTACCGCGGAGTCTCCTACAATGAGCAGTTCTTC | CASSYRGVSYNEQFF
TRBJ2-5 | 14 | TRBV5-1 | NA | TRBD2 | TGCGCCAGCAGCTCCCGGACTAGGAGGGAGACCCAGTACTTC | CASSSRTRRETQYF
TRBJ2-6 | 17 | TRBV25-1 | NA | TRBD1 | TGTGCCAGCAGTGAGACAGGGTCCCTCTCTGGGGCCAACGTCCTGACTTTC | CASSETGSLSGANVLTF
TRBJ1-5 | 13 | TRBV5-4 | few | NA | TGTGCCAGCAGCTTCGGGCCGGATCAGCCCCAGCATTTT | CASSFGPDQPQHF
TRBJ1-5 | 12 | TRBV19 | NA | NA | TGTGCCGTGGGTGAGGGGGATCAGCCCCAGCATTTT | CAVGEGDQPQHF
TRBJ2-7 | 15 | TRBV29-1 | NA | NA | TGCAGCGTATCCCGGGGGCTCTCGGGCACCTACGAGCAGTACTTC | CSVSRGLSGTYEQYF
TRBJ1-1 | 13 | TRBV7-3 | NA | NA | TGTGCCAGCAGCTCAGGGGTAGGCACTGAAGCTTTCTTT | CASSSGVGTEAFF